A single sample is the source of the 31 T cell receptor beta chains below, sequenced in a study of shared clonotypes between healthy human individuals. Profiling relied on immunoSEQ multiplex PCR, and the TCRdb table lists in-frame clones only, not all of them. The table shows 950,000 to 1,100,000 clones, with 70% to 80% occurring only once. The specimen was memory CD4+ T cells sorted from blood. The subset here: CD45RA-negative fraction. These receptors were obtained from a man younger than 35 in good health.

J is TRBJ2-7 and V is TRBV30; 7 bases are a match to TRBD1. Germline values: CDR1 GTSNPN, CDR2 SVGIG (reference sequence). The trim removed 1 base at V and 6 bases at J, leaving 12 bases unmatched. The CDR3 spans 15 residues. The CDR3 is CAWSGSGRGSIEQYF. For the CDR3, the DNA is TGTGCCTGGAGTGGTTCGGGCAGGGGGTCGATCGAGCAGTACTTC.

The chain carries TRBV5-1 and TRBJ1-4; a weak D match, TRBD1 (5 bases). V was pared by 5 bases and J by 8 bases, with 16 bases between. Looked up from germline, CDR1 is SGHRS and CDR2 is YFSETQ. The CDR3 contains 14 residues. CDR3: CASSDPQGAEKLFF. The CDR3 DNA follows: TGCGCCAGCAGTGATCCGCAGGGTGCCGAAAAACTGTTTTTT.

This clone was observed at least ten times. The chain employs TRBV6-5 and TRBJ2-7, with 9 nucleotides matching TRBD2. V trimming: 8 bases; J trimming: 4 bases; junction bases outside the gene matches: 6. Germline values: CDR1 MNHEY, CDR2 SVGAGI. This CDR3 is 13 amino acids long. CDR3 in DNA: TGTGCCAGCGCCGGGGCGGGGGGGTACGAGCAGTACTTC. This translates into CASAGAGGYEQYF.

CDR3 sequence (DNA): TGTGCCAGTAGTACCATACAGGGAAAGTCAGATACGCAGTATTTT. Its translation is CASSTIQGKSDTQYF. The genes are TRBV19 and TRBJ2-3; perhaps TRBD1 as D (6 bases). This CDR3 is built from 15 residues. CDR1 is LNHDA and CDR2 is SQIVND in the germline V gene (reference sequence). Trimming removed 4 bases at V and 4 bases at J, with 15 bases between.

The rearrangement uses TRBV19 and TRBJ1-2; TRBD1 agrees at 9 bases. V was pared by 7 bases and J by 8 bases, with 11 bases of the junction left unmatched. Germline V gene lookup returns CDR1 LNHDA and CDR2 SQIVND (reference sequence). The CDR3 spans 14 residues. The CDR3 protein is CASTPGQGWGGYTF. The CDR3 DNA reads TGTGCCAGTACCCCGGGACAGGGCTGGGGAGGCTACACCTTC.

This sequence joins TRBV5-6 and TRBJ1-6, with D possibly TRBD1 on 6 matching bases. With 3 bases removed from V and 11 bases from J, the gap between germline ends came to 18 bases. CDR3 length equals 15 residues. Germline V lookup: CDR1 SGHDT, CDR2 YYEEEE. CDR3 nucleotide sequence: TGTGCCAGCAGCTCGAACACAGGGACGGGGACACCCCTCCACTTT. Translated: CASSSNTGTGTPLHF.

The rearrangement joins TRBV28 to TRBJ1-4; D unresolved. V shed 8 bases and J shed 10 bases, with 23 bases lying between them. Germline V gene lookup returns CDR1 MDHEN and CDR2 SYDVKM. This CDR3 has 15 residues. CDR3 in DNA: TGTGCCAGCGGCCTCCGACGACTAATGATAGGAAAACTGTTTTTT. Protein product: CASGLRRLMIGKLFF.

V usage is TRBV10-3 and J usage is TRBJ2-7, with TRBD1 matching over 9 bases. This CDR3 has 13 residues. Trimming cost V 10 bases and J 7 bases; bases outside gene matches: 11. Germline CDR1 reads ENHRY; CDR2 reads SYGVKD. CDR3 nucleotide sequence: TGTGCCACCGCCGGGACAGGGCAGGGTGAGCAGTACTTC. This gives the protein CATAGTGQGEQYF.

This clone was observed a few times. The chain has TRBV7-9 and TRBJ2-7; 10 bases agree with TRBD1. Germline CDR1 is SEHNR and CDR2 is FQNEAQ (reference sequence). The V gene end was trimmed by 4 bases and the J gene end by 7 bases; junction bases not matched to a gene: 4. The CDR3 consists of 13 residues. CDR3 coding DNA: TGTGCCAGCAGCTATGGGACAGGGGTTGAGCAGTACTTC. Translating it yields CASSYGTGVEQYF. The entire variable domain, with the rest obtained from reference TRBV7-9 and TRBJ2-7, is as follows: DTGVSQNPRHKITKRGQNVTFRCDPISEHNRLYWYRQTLGQGPEFLTYFQNEAQLEKSRLLSDRFSAERPKGSFSTLEIQRTEQGDSAMYLCASSYGTGVEQYFGPGTRLTVT.

This clone turned up a few times. This chain uses TRBV5-4 with TRBJ2-1; D ambiguous. Trimming shortened V by 1 base and J by 7 bases, and 6 bases separated the two germline ends. The CDR3 covers 12 residues. Germline V CDR1 and CDR2: SGHNT, YYREEE (reference sequence). CDR3 protein: CASSLNPNEQFF. DNA for the CDR3: TGTGCCAGCAGCTTGAACCCGAATGAGCAGTTCTTC. The whole variable domain, filled in from reference TRBV5-4 and TRBJ2-1, reads ETGVTQSPTHLIKTRGQQVTLRCSSQSGHNTVSWYQQALGQGPQFIFQYYREEENGRGNFPPRFSGLQFPNYSSELNVNALELDDSALYLCASSLNPNEQFFGPGTRLTVL.

The rearrangement joins TRBV7-6 to TRBJ2-5; D is possibly TRBD1 (6 bases). Germline CDR1 SGHVS, CDR2 FNYEAQ. Trimming removed 1 base at V and 5 bases at J, with 11 bases between. There are 14 residues in the CDR3. The CDR3 spells CASSLGSQGETQYF. The DNA of the CDR3 is TGTGCCAGCAGCTTAGGAAGTCAGGGGGAGACCCAGTACTTC.

The chain combines TRBV5-1 with TRBJ1-6; no clear D gene. With 0 bases removed from V and 7 bases from J, the gap between germline ends came to 8 bases. CDR3 length: 14 amino acids. Germline V gene data show CDR1 as SGHRS and CDR2 as YFSETQ. CDR3 in DNA: TGCGCCAGCAGCTTGGCGTGGGAAAATTCACCCCTCCACTTT. Amino acids: CASSLAWENSPLHF.

The rearrangement links TRBV10-3 to TRBJ2-7, with 8 bases matching TRBD2. Germline-derived CDR1 and CDR2 are ENHRY and SYGVKD. This CDR3 is built from 15 residues. The V and J ends lost 0 bases and 0 bases, in that order; junction bases with no gene match: 1. The CDR3 bases are TGTGCCATCAGTGAGTCCAGCGGGGGCTCCTACGAGCAGTACTTC. This encodes CAISESSGGSYEQYF.

The V gene is TRBV19, the J gene TRBJ2-7; 7 positions agree with TRBD2. V gave up 3 bases and J gave up 2 bases; unmatched junction bases: 4. This CDR3 has 14 amino acids. The V gene's germline CDR1 is LNHDA and CDR2 SQIVND (reference sequence). CDR3 sequence (DNA): TGTGCCAGTAGTATGAACGGGGGGACCTACGAGCAGTACTTC. Translating gives CASSMNGGTYEQYF.

This chain connects TRBV15 to TRBJ1-4, with D tentatively TRBD1 (5 bases). Trimming took off 0 bases at V and 6 bases at J, with 11 bases between the two ends. Germline lookup yields CDR1 LNHNV and CDR2 YYDKDF (reference sequence). The length of the CDR3 is 15 residues. CDR3 sequence reads: CATSRDMAGDEKLFF. CDR3 DNA: TGTGCCACCAGCAGAGATATGGCGGGGGATGAAAAACTGTTTTTT.

This chain connects TRBV19 to TRBJ2-2; 7 nucleotides match TRBD2. This CDR3 spans 14 amino acids. Germline assignment: CDR1 LNHDA and CDR2 SQIVND (reference sequence). After removal of 3 bases from V and 6 bases from J, the junction contained 4 bases not matched to a gene. Here the CDR3 DNA reads TGTGCCAGTAGTATTCAGGGAGGGGCCGGGGAGCTGTTTTTT. This gives the protein CASSIQGGAGELFF.

The chain combines TRBV9 with TRBJ2-1, with TRBD1 matching 10 bases. Unmatched junction bases numbered 1, after V lost 7 bases and J lost 6 bases. The CDR3 covers 12 residues. Germline V gives CDR1 SGDLS, CDR2 YYNGEE. DNA for the CDR3: TGTGCCAGCGGGACAGGGGCCAATGAGCAGTTCTTC. It is translated as CASGTGANEQFF. Supplemented by reference TRBV9 and TRBJ2-1, the full variable domain reads DSGVTQTPKHLITATGQRVTLRCSPRSGDLSVYWYQQSLDQGLQFLIQYYNGEERAKGNILERFSAQQFPDLHSELNLSSLELGDSALYFCASGTGANEQFFGPGTRLTVL.

The V gene is TRBV4-3, the J gene TRBJ1-1; D is unresolved. The germline V and J ends were trimmed by 0 bases and 9 bases, with 14 bases remaining between them. The length of the CDR3 is 14 residues. Germline assignment: CDR1 LGHNA and CDR2 YSLEER. The CDR3 sequence is CASSQESNGVQAFF. CDR3 DNA sequence: TGCGCCAGCAGCCAAGAGTCTAATGGGGTACAAGCTTTCTTT.

A word on this clone: At the DNA level, this CDR3 is encoded by other sequences in the same sample as well. The chain joins TRBV11-3 to TRBJ2-2; D remains unclear. CDR1 SGHNT and CDR2 YENEEA come from the germline V gene. The CDR3 is 13 amino acids. V was shortened by 0 bases and J by 5 bases, with 4 bases between the two germline ends. The CDR3 reads CASSLEGTGELFF. The CDR3 bases are TGTGCCAGCAGCTTAGAGGGGACCGGGGAGCTGTTTTTT.

This clone was observed a single time. This clone may be a read error of a much larger clone one base away. The same CDR3 also results from other DNA sequences found in this sample. The chain joins TRBV2 to TRBJ2-7; no clear D. The CDR3 spans 11 residues. Trimming removed 5 bases from V and 3 bases from J, with 5 bases in between. Germline lookup yields CDR1 SNHLY and CDR2 FYNNEI. The CDR3 loop reads CASSNSYEQYF. In nucleotides, the CDR3 is TGTGCCAGCAGTAACAGCTACGAGCAGTACTTC.

V and J are TRBV7-9 and TRBJ2-1; 12 positions match TRBD2. Germline V gene lookup returns CDR1 SEHNR and CDR2 FQNEAQ (reference sequence). The CDR3 has 18 residues. V was clipped by 1 base and J by 0 bases; unmatched bases: 4. CDR3 nucleotides: TGTGCCAGCAGCTTAGATCTAGCGGGGGGGAGCTCCTACAATGAGCAGTTCTTC. Amino acids: CASSLDLAGGSSYNEQFF. The entire variable domain, with the rest obtained from reference TRBV7-9 and TRBJ2-1, is as follows: DTGVSQNPRHKITKRGQNVTFRCDPISEHNRLYWYRQTLGQGPEFLTYFQNEAQLEKSRLLSDRFSAERPKGSFSTLEIQRTEQGDSAMYLCASSLDLAGGSSYNEQFFGPGTRLTVL.

This chain joins TRBV7-9 and TRBJ2-3; D unclear. The CDR3 loop spans 13 amino acids. CDR1 is SEHNR and CDR2 is FQNEAQ in the germline V gene (reference sequence). Trimming stripped 5 bases from V and 1 base from J, with 7 bases between. The CDR3, as DNA: TGTGCCAGCAGCGTGCAGGGCACAGATACGCAGTATTTT. Its protein is CASSVQGTDTQYF.

This chain uses TRBV19 with TRBJ1-5; D is undetermined. The V gene lost 1 base and the J gene lost 3 bases, with 16 bases spanning the gap. Germline V gives CDR1 LNHDA, CDR2 SQIVND (reference sequence). This CDR3 spans 17 amino acids. The CDR3 region has the DNA TGTGCCAGTAGTATAGTGGGAACAGTCCTATTCAATCAGCCCCAGCATTTT. As protein: CASSIVGTVLFNQPQHF.

J is TRBJ1-2 and V is TRBV5-8, with D unresolved. The ends were cut back, 2 bases at V and 8 bases at J, with 22 bases in the middle. The germline V gene has CDR1 SGHTS and CDR2 YDEGEE. This CDR3 has 16 amino acids. The DNA of the CDR3 is TGTGCCAGCAGCTTTGGGTTTTCGGGAGGGATCAACGGCTACACCTTC. Protein sequence: CASSFGFSGGINGYTF.

V usage is TRBV11-2 and J usage is TRBJ2-5; 7 nucleotides match TRBD1. V was clipped by 4 bases and J by 1 base; unmatched bases: 3. Germline loops: CDR1 SGHAT, CDR2 FQNNGV. This CDR3 comprises 14 residues. CDR3 protein: CASSSRQGQETQYF. CDR3 DNA: TGTGCCAGCAGCTCTCGACAGGGCCAAGAGACCCAGTACTTC.

This chain uses TRBV7-9 with TRBJ1-4; D may be TRBD1 (5 bases). Germline loops: CDR1 SEHNR, CDR2 FQNEAQ (reference sequence). The CDR3 spans 14 residues. Between the trimmed V and J ends, which lost 1 base and 8 bases, there was a span of 11 bases. CDR3 region: CASSLGGQGEKLFF. CDR3 DNA sequence: TGTGCCAGCAGCTTAGGGGGCCAGGGAGAAAAACTGTTTTTT. The full variable domain, its missing parts supplied by reference TRBV7-9 and TRBJ1-4, is DTGVSQNPRHKITKRGQNVTFRCDPISEHNRLYWYRQTLGQGPEFLTYFQNEAQLEKSRLLSDRFSAERPKGSFSTLEIQRTEQGDSAMYLCASSLGGQGEKLFFGSGTQLSVL.

This clone came up once. V is TRBV5-1 and J is TRBJ1-4; a possible D gene is TRBD1 (5 bases). With 2 bases removed from V and 5 bases from J, the gap between germline ends came to 13 bases. Germline V gene sequence: CDR1 SGHRS, CDR2 YFSETQ. The CDR3 has 15 residues. The DNA for the CDR3 is TGCGCCAGCAGCTTAGTTGCAGGGAGGAATGAAAAACTGTTTTTT. Translation gives CASSLVAGRNEKLFF. The full variable domain, completed using reference TRBV5-1 and TRBJ1-4, is KAGVTQTPRYLIKTRGQQVTLSCSPISGHRSVSWYQQTPGQGLQFLFEYFSETQRNKGNFPGRFSGRQFSNSRSEMNVSTLELGDSALYLCASSLVAGRNEKLFFGSGTQLSVL.

This clone was recorded a few times. J is TRBJ1-2 and V is TRBV28; D gene unclear. This CDR3 is 14 amino acids long. In germline, CDR1 is MDHEN, CDR2 SYDVKM. Trimming pared 3 bases from V and 4 bases from J, leaving 12 bases between. In nucleotides, the CDR3 is TGTGCCAGCAGTTTCTCGGGTTTCGTCTATGGCTACACCTTC. Translation: CASSFSGFVYGYTF.

CDR3 protein: CASSPPREASGYKNIQYF. The CDR3 bases are TGTGCCAGCTCACCACCGAGGGAGGCTAGCGGGTACAAAAACATTCAGTACTTC. The chain carries TRBV18 and TRBJ2-4, with TRBD2 matching over 8 bases. Germline values: CDR1 KGHSH, CDR2 LQKENI. The J segment lost 3 bases and the V segment lost 0 bases, leaving 10 bases of the junction unmatched. The CDR3 runs 18 residues.

The CDR3 reads CASSSMGAGRNEQFF. The CDR3 DNA sequence: TGTGCCAGCAGCTCCATGGGGGCGGGGAGGAATGAGCAGTTCTTC. V and J are TRBV11-3 and TRBJ2-1; D could derive from TRBD1 or TRBD2 (6 bases each). The CDR3 has 15 amino acids. Germline assignment: CDR1 SGHNT and CDR2 YENEEA. The V end was cut by 4 bases, the J end by 7 bases, with 17 bases between.

The chain links TRBV7-2 to TRBJ2-1; 14 bases line up with TRBD2. This CDR3 comprises 15 residues. The junction had 3 bases not matched to a gene; V was cut back by 4 bases and J by 7 bases. Germline V gene sequence: CDR1 SGHTA, CDR2 FQGNSA. The CDR3: CASSSTSGRGNEQFF. CDR3 nucleotides: TGTGCCAGCAGCTCGACTAGCGGGAGGGGAAATGAGCAGTTCTTC.